These T cell receptor beta chains were read from a single sample in a study of breast tumors, draining lymph nodes, adjacent tissues. TCRdb reanalysed the multiplex PCR reads using MiXCR and keeps one entry per CDR3 protein. The data show some 83,000 distinct CDR3 sequences, roughly a fifth seen once. Material: axillary lymph node tissue. The origin of the receptors is a female donor with breast cancer. Some clones in this sample may be carry-over from other donors' samples. Each CDR3 is given with its conserved first and last residue. Some rows mark clone size as missing; the rest say once, few, many or name a class of expanded clone.

V gene: TRBV20-1; clone size: many; J gene: TRBJ1-4; CDR3 protein: CSAVGSSTNEKLFF
V gene: TRBV6-5; clone size: many; J gene: TRBJ1-2; CDR3 protein: CASSSGLNYGYTF
V gene: TRBV9; clone size: many; J gene: TRBJ2-7; CDR3 protein: CASSVEGSSFYEQYF
V gene: TRBV7-9; clone size: many; J gene: TRBJ2-7; CDR3 protein: CASSFGTSGRQTYEQYF
V gene: TRBV9; clone size: many; J gene: TRBJ1-6; CDR3 protein: CASSLGGSSYNSPLHF
V gene: TRBV19; clone size: .; J gene: TRBJ2-6; CDR3 protein: CAGSITSGPPQRVLTF
V gene: TRBV7-8; clone size: many; J gene: TRBJ1-2; CDR3 protein: CASSLAGTANYGYTF
V gene: TRBV29-1; clone size: many; J gene: TRBJ2-2; CDR3 protein: CSVVRPTGELFF
V gene: TRBV6-2/TRBV6-3; clone size: many; J gene: TRBJ2-2; CDR3 protein: CASSYRSANTGELFF
V gene: TRBV20-1; clone size: many; J gene: TRBJ2-1; CDR3 protein: CSARDLEGGVYNEQFF
V gene: TRBV2; clone size: many; J gene: TRBJ2-4; CDR3 protein: CASRDHLAGALDIQYF
V gene: TRBV28; clone size: .; J gene: TRBJ2-1; CDR3 protein: CASTSGSGKVNEQFF
V gene: TRBV28; clone size: few; J gene: TRBJ1-5; CDR3 protein: CASSLPQTGLGNQPQHF
V gene: TRBV7-6; clone size: many; J gene: TRBJ2-5; CDR3 protein: CASSSFGLAGRVETQYF
V gene: TRBV19; clone size: many; J gene: TRBJ1-4; CDR3 protein: CASSIGKGTATNEKLFF
V gene: TRBV12-5; clone size: many; J gene: TRBJ1-2; CDR3 protein: CASGTTGNYGYTF
V gene: TRBV9; clone size: many; J gene: TRBJ2-5; CDR3 protein: CASSVGTGGPEETQYF
V gene: TRBV2; clone size: .; J gene: TRBJ2-7; CDR3 protein: CASSEAPSYEQYF
V gene: TRBV11-1; clone size: many; J gene: TRBJ2-7; CDR3 protein: CASSLGTGTYEQYF
V gene: TRBV5-1; clone size: many; J gene: TRBJ2-2; CDR3 protein: CASLGAGGFSTGELFF
V gene: TRBV28; clone size: .; J gene: TRBJ2-7; CDR3 protein: CASSLIGTGSSYEQYF
V gene: TRBV12-3/TRBV12-4; clone size: many; J gene: TRBJ2-5; CDR3 protein: CASSFVDNLQETQYF
V gene: TRBV5-1; clone size: many; J gene: TRBJ2-7; CDR3 protein: CASSTTYEQYF
V gene: TRBV7-2; clone size: many; J gene: TRBJ2-7; CDR3 protein: CASSQGGGYSYEQYF
V gene: TRBV24-1; clone size: many; J gene: TRBJ1-2; CDR3 protein: CATSAGQGSYGYTF
V gene: TRBV5-1; clone size: many; J gene: TRBJ2-3; CDR3 protein: CASSFGRADTQYF
V gene: TRBV5-8; clone size: many; J gene: TRBJ2-7; CDR3 protein: CASSAPGRTYEQYF
V gene: TRBV4-1; clone size: many; J gene: TRBJ2-7; CDR3 protein: CASSLSHSPGLSYEQYF
V gene: TRBV10-3; clone size: many; J gene: TRBJ2-1; CDR3 protein: CAISEGLAGLFF
V gene: TRBV7-9; clone size: many; J gene: TRBJ2-7; CDR3 protein: CASRAGAYEQYF
V gene: TRBV6-5; clone size: few; J gene: TRBJ2-2; CDR3 protein: CASSPTGVGTGELFF
V gene: TRBV7-2; clone size: many; J gene: TRBJ2-7; CDR3 protein: CASSARQGGEQYF
V gene: TRBV7-2; clone size: many; J gene: TRBJ2-5; CDR3 protein: CASRLGQNQETQYF
V gene: TRBV14; clone size: many; J gene: TRBJ2-7; CDR3 protein: CASSQYAEQYF
V gene: TRBV20-1; clone size: .; J gene: TRBJ1-3; CDR3 protein: CSARAQPSGNTIYF
V gene: TRBV25-1; clone size: many; J gene: TRBJ2-2; CDR3 protein: CASSDSLAGPTGELFF
V gene: TRBV25-1; clone size: many; J gene: TRBJ2-5; CDR3 protein: CASSEASSGRAQKIETQYF
V gene: TRBV5-1; clone size: many; J gene: TRBJ2-1; CDR3 protein: CASSLGQVEQFF
V gene: TRBV10-1; clone size: many; J gene: TRBJ2-1; CDR3 protein: CASPKGRDEQFF
V gene: TRBV24-1; clone size: many; J gene: TRBJ2-3; CDR3 protein: CATSGMLDSSTDTQYF
V gene: TRBV7-9; clone size: many; J gene: TRBJ2-7; CDR3 protein: CASSTTGGTEQYF
V gene: TRBV4-2; clone size: many; J gene: TRBJ2-7; CDR3 protein: CASSQGDGYEQYF
V gene: TRBV10-2; clone size: many; J gene: TRBJ2-3; CDR3 protein: CASSQASLTDTQYF
V gene: TRBV12-3/TRBV12-4; clone size: many; J gene: TRBJ2-5; CDR3 protein: CASSLAPGMRETQYF
V gene: TRBV6-5; clone size: many; J gene: TRBJ2-7; CDR3 protein: CASSSYRGGEQYF
V gene: TRBV28; clone size: few; J gene: TRBJ2-5; CDR3 protein: CASSSPPGLAEETQYF
V gene: TRBV20-1; clone size: many; J gene: TRBJ2-2; CDR3 protein: CSARDITENTGELFF
V gene: TRBV6-5; clone size: many; J gene: TRBJ1-3; CDR3 protein: CASRRQGSHTIYF
V gene: TRBV24-1; clone size: many; J gene: TRBJ1-2; CDR3 protein: CATSDPGTAYGYTF
V gene: TRBV5-6; clone size: .; J gene: TRBJ2-1; CDR3 protein: CASSPVREGNEQFF
V gene: TRBV7-6; clone size: .; J gene: TRBJ1-1; CDR3 protein: CASSLDAGNTEAFF
V gene: TRBV29-1; clone size: many; J gene: TRBJ2-1; CDR3 protein: CSVVRDHEQFF
V gene: TRBV19; clone size: few; J gene: TRBJ2-6; CDR3 protein: CASSTWTGANVLTF
V gene: TRBV27; clone size: .; J gene: TRBJ2-7; CDR3 protein: CASSLRGGRNSYEQYF
V gene: TRBV20-1; clone size: many; J gene: TRBJ2-7; CDR3 protein: CSARDQKRSYEQYF